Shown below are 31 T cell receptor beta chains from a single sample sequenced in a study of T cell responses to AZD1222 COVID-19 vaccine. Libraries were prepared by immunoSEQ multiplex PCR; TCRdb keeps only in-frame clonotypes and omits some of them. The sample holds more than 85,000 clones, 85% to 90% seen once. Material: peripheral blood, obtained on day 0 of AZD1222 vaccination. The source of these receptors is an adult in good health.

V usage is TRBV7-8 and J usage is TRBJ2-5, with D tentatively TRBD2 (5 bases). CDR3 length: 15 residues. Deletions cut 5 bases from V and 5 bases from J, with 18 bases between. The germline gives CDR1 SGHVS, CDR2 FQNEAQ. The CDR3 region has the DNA TGTGCCAGCAGCGCGTCCCCGGGGAGCGAGGAGACCCAGTACTTC. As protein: CASSASPGSEETQYF.

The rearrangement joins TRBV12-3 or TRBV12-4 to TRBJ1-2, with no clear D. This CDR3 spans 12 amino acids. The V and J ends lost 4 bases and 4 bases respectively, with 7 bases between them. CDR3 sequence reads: CASSWNSYGYTF. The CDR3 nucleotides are TGTGCCAGCAGTTGGAACAGCTATGGCTACACCTTC.

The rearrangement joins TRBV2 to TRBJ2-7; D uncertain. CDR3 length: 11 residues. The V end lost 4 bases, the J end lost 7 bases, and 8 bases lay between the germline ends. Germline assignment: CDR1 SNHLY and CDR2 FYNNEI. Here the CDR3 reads CASSGPWEQYF. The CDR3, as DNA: TGTGCCAGCAGTGGACCCTGGGAGCAGTACTTC.

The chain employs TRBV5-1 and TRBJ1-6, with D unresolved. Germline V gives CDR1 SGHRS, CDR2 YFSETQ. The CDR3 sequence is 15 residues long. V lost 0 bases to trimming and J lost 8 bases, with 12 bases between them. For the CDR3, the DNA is TGCGCCAGCAGCTTGGCCGCGCCCCCGGATTCACCCCTCCACTTT. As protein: CASSLAAPPDSPLHF.

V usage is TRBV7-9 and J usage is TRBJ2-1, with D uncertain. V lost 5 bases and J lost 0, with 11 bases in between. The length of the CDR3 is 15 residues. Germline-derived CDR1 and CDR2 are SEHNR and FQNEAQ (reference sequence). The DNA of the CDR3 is TGTGCCAGCAGCGAGCCGGCGAGCTCCTACAATGAGCAGTTCTTC. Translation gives CASSEPASSYNEQFF.

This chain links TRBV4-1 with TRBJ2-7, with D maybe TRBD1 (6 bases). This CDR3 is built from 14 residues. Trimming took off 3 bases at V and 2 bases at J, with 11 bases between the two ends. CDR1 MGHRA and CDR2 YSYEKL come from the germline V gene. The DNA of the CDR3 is TGCGCCAGCAGCCATAGGGGACAAACCTACGAGCAGTACTTC. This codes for CASSHRGQTYEQYF.

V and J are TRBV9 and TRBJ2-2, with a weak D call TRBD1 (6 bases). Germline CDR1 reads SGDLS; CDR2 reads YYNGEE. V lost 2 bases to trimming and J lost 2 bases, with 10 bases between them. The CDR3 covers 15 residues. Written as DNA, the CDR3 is TGTGCCAGCAGCGTGAACAGGGTCAACACCGGGGAGCTGTTTTTT. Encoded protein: CASSVNRVNTGELFF.

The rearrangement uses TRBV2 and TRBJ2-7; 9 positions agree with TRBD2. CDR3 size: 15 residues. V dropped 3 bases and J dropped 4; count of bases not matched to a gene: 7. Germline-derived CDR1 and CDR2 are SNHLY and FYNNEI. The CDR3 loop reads CASSDGLAGTYEQYF. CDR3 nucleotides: TGTGCCAGCAGTGACGGGCTAGCGGGGACGTACGAGCAGTACTTC. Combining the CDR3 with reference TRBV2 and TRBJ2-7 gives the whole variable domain EPEVTQTPSHQVTQMGQEVILRCVPISNHLYFYWYRQILGQKVEFLVSFYNNEISEKSEIFDDQFSVERPDGSNFTLKIRSTKLEDSAMYFCASSDGLAGTYEQYFGPGTRLTVT.

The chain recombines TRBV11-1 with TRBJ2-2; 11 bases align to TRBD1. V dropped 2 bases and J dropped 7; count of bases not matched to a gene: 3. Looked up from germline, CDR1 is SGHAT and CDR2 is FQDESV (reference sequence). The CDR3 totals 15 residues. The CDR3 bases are TGTGCCAGCAGCTTAATGGGACAGGGGGTCGGGGAGCTGTTTTTT. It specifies CASSLMGQGVGELFF.

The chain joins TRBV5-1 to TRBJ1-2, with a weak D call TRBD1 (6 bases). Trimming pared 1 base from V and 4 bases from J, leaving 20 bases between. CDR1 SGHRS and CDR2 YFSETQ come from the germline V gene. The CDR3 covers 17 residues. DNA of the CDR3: TGCGCCAGCAGCTTGAGTCCGGACAGAACTACATCCTATGGCTACACCTTC. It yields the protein CASSLSPDRTTSYGYTF.

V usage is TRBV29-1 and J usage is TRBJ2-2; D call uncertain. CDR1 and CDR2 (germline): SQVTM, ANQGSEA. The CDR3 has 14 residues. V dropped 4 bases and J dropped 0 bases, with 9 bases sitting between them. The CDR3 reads CSVGRGTNTGELFF. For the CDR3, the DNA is TGCAGCGTTGGACGCGGAACGAACACCGGGGAGCTGTTTTTT.

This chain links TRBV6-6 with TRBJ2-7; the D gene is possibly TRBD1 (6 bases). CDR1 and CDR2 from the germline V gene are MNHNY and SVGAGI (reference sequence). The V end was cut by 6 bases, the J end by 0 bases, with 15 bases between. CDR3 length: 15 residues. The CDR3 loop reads CASSFGTSSSYEQYF. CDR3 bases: TGTGCCAGCAGCTTCGGGACATCAAGCTCCTACGAGCAGTACTTC.

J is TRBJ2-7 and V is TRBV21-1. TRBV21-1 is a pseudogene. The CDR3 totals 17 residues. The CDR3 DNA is TGTGCCAGCAGCAAACGTCCGGGACCCGGACCAGTCTACGAGCAGTACTTC. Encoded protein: CASSKRPGPGPVYEQYF.

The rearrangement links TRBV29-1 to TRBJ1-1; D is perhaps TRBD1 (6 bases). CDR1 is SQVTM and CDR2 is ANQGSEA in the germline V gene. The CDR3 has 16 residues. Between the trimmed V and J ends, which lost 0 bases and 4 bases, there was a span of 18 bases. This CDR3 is CSVEDEFRTGSTEAFF. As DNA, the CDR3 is TGCAGCGTTGAAGATGAGTTTAGAACAGGGAGCACTGAAGCTTTCTTT.

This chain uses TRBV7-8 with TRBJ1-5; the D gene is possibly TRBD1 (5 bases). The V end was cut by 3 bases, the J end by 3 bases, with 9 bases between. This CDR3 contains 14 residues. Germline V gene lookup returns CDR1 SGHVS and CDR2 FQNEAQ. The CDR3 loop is CASSFQDTNQPQHF. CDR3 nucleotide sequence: TGTGCCAGCAGCTTCCAGGACACCAATCAGCCCCAGCATTTT.

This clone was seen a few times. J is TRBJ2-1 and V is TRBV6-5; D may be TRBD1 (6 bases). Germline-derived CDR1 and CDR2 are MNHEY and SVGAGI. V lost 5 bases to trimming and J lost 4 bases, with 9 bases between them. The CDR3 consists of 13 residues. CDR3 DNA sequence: TGTGCCAGCAGTCCACAGGGATACAATGAGCAGTTCTTC. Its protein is CASSPQGYNEQFF.

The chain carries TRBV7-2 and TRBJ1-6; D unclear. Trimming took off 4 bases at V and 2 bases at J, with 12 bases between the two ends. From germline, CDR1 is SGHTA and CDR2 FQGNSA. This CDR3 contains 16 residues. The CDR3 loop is CASSSVGRPYNSPLHF. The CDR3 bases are TGTGCCAGCAGCTCTGTCGGACGGCCCTATAATTCACCCCTCCACTTT.

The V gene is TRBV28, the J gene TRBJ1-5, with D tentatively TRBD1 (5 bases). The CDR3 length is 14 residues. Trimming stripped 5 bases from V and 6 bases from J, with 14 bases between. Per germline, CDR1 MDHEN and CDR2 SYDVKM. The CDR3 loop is CASSGQGKSQPQHF. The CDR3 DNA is TGTGCCAGCAGTGGGCAGGGTAAGAGTCAGCCCCAGCATTTT.

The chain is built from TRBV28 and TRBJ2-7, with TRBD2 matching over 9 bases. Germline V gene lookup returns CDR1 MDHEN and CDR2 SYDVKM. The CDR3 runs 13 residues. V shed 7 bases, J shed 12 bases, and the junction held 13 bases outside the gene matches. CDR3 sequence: CASNSSGNRARYF. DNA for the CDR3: TGTGCCAGCAACTCTAGCGGGAACCGAGCGAGGTACTTC.

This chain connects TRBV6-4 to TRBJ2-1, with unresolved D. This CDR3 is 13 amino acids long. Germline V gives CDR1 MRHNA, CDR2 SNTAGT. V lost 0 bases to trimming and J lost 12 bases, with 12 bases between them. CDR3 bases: TGTGCCAGCAGTGACTCGGGTGAGGCGTCGCAGTTCTTC. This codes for CASSDSGEASQFF.

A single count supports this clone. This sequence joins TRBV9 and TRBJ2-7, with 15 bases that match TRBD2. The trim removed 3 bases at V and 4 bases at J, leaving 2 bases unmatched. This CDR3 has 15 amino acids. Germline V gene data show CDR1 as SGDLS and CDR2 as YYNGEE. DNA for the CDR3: TGTGCCAGCAGCGGGGGACTAGCGGGAGGTTACGAGCAGTACTTC. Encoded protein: CASSGGLAGGYEQYF.

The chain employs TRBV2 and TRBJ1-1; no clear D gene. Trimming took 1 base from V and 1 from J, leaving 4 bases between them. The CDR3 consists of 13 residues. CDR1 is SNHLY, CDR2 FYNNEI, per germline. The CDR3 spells CASSEDRNTEAFF. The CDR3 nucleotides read TGTGCCAGCAGTGAAGACAGGAACACTGAAGCTTTCTTT.

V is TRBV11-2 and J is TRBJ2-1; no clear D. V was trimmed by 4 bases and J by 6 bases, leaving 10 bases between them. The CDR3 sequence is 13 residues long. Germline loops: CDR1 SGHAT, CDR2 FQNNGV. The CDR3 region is CASSSATTNEQFF. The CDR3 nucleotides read TGTGCCAGCAGCTCGGCGACAACCAATGAGCAGTTCTTC.

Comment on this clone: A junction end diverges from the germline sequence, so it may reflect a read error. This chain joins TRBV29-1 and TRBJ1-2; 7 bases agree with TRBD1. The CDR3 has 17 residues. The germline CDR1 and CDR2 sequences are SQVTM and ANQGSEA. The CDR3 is CSVEGALQGQTNYGYTF. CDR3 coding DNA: TGCAGCGTGGAAGGAGCACTCCAGGGACAGACCAACTATGGCTACACCTTC.

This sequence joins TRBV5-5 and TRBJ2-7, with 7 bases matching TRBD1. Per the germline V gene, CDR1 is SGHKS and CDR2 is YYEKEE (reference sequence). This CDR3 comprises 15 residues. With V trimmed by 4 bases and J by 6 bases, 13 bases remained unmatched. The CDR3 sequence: CASSVDGTEGFEQYF. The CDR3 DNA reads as TGTGCCAGCAGCGTGGATGGGACAGAAGGTTTCGAGCAGTACTTC.

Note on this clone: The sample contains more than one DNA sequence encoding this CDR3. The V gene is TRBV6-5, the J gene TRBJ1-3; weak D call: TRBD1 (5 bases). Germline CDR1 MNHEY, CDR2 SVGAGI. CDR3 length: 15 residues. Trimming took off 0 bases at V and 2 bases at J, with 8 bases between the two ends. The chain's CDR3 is CASSYSGGTGNTIYF. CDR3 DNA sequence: TGTGCCAGCAGTTACTCGGGGGGAACTGGAAACACCATATATTTT.

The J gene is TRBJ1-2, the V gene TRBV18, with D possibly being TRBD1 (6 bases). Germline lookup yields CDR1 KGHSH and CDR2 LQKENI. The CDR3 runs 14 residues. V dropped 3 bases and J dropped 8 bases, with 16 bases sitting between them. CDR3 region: CASSPSAGAQGYTF. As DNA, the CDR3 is TGTGCCAGCTCACCTTCGGCAGGGGCCCAAGGCTACACCTTC.

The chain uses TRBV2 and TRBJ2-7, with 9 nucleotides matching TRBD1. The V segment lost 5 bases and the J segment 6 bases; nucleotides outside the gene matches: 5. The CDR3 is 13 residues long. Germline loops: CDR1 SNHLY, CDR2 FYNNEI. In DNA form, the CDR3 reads TGTGCCAGCAGTCAGGGACAGGGAGCCGAGCAGTACTTC. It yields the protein CASSQGQGAEQYF.

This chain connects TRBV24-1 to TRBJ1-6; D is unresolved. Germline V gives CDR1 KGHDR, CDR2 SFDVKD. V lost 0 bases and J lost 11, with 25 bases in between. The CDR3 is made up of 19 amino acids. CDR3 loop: CATSDLSGEQPQESPPLHF. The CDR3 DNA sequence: TGTGCCACCAGTGATTTGAGTGGAGAGCAACCTCAAGAATCCCCACCCCTCCACTTT.

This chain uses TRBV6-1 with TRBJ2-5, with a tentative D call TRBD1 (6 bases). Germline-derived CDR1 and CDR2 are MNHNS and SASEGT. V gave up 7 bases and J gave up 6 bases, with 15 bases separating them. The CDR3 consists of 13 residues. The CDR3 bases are TGTGCCAGCACCTACGAACAGGGTCAGACCCAGTACTTC. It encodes CASTYEQGQTQYF.

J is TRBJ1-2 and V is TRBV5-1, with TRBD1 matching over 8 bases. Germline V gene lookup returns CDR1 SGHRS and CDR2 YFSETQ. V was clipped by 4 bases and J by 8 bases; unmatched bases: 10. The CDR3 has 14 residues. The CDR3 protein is CASSPDRVPEGYTF. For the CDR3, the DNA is TGCGCCAGCAGCCCGGACAGGGTTCCGGAAGGCTACACCTTC. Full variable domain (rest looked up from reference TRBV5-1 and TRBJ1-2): KAGVTQTPRYLIKTRGQQVTLSCSPISGHRSVSWYQQTPGQGLQFLFEYFSETQRNKGNFPGRFSGRQFSNSRSEMNVSTLELGDSALYLCASSPDRVPEGYTFGSGTRLTVV.